The sequence of this TCR beta chain was determined in a study of T cells in Graves' hyperthyroidism and ophthalmopathy. Study outcomes and limitations: Ophthalmopathy was told apart from stable hyperthyroidism by a 13 V-J model.

The investigators amplified TCR beta CDR3 regions from RNA transcripts. The study used the HTBI primer set for a first-round RT-PCR of the TCR CDR3. TCRdb itself ran the multiplex PCR reads through MiXCR, one entry per CDR3 protein. Of some 600,000 distinct CDR3 sequences listed, approximately 15% are singletons. Diagnosing involved the use of clinical symptoms, serum thyroxine and TRAb, thyroid ultrasound and orbital computed tomography. Per germline, CDR1 MDHEN and CDR2 SYDVKM. Trimming took 4 bases from V and 8 from J, leaving 11 bases between them. The length of the CDR3 is 12 residues. The table lists this clonotype with many counts. Its cognate antigen is unknown.

The source is a woman between 25 and 40 years old with Graves' hyperthyroidism that later progressed to Graves' ophthalmopathy. The sequencing input was blood. The chain employs TRBV28 and TRBJ1-2; no clear D. In DNA, the CDR3 is TGTGCCAGCAGTTGGGCGGGGTGGGGCTACACCTTC. It codes for CASSWAGWGYTF.